Presented here are 21 T cell receptor beta chains from one specimen sequenced in a study of blood T cell repertoires in COVID-19. TCRdb's table, derived via immunoSEQ multiplex PCR, lists solely in-frame clones and lacks some. The sample consists of about 170,000 clones, around 82% of them appearing once. Sequencing used peripheral blood. These receptor sequences come from a woman in her 70s who had recovered from COVID-19.

The count of this clone is one. V is TRBV9 and J is TRBJ2-6, with D perhaps TRBD1 (6 bases). This CDR3 is 16 amino acids long. Germline V gene data show CDR1 as SGDLS and CDR2 as YYNGEE. Trimming took 6 bases from V and 0 from J, leaving 13 bases between them. CDR3 nucleotide sequence: TGTGCCAGCACAAGGACAGCCCTCTCTGGGGCCAACGTCCTGACTTTC. This gives the protein CASTRTALSGANVLTF.

CDR3 sequence: CASSQATGAYEQYF. DNA for the CDR3: TGCGCCAGCAGCCAAGCGACAGGGGCCTACGAGCAGTACTTC. The chain combines TRBV4-1 with TRBJ2-7; the match to TRBD1 covers 8 bases. With V trimmed by 1 base and J by 2 bases, 1 base remained unmatched. CDR1 is MGHRA, CDR2 YSYEKL, per germline. The CDR3 is 14 amino acids.

V and J are TRBV2 and TRBJ2-7; 9 bases line up with TRBD1. The CDR3 totals 13 residues. V shed 9 bases, J shed 6 bases, and the junction held 9 bases outside the gene matches. Germline V gene sequence: CDR1 SNHLY, CDR2 FYNNEI. CDR3 in DNA: TGTGCCAGAGGCGGGACAGGGTTAAGCGAGCAGTACTTC. Protein sequence: CARGGTGLSEQYF.

The CDR3 protein is CASSEQGHVNQPQHF. The CDR3 nucleotides are TGCGCCAGCTCGGAACAGGGGCATGTCAATCAGCCCCAGCATTTT. The genes are TRBV10-2 and TRBJ1-5; the match to TRBD1 covers 7 bases. Germline CDR1 WSHSY, CDR2 SAAADI. The CDR3 has 15 residues. J lost 3 bases, V lost 8 bases, and 10 bases had no gene match.

This clone was detected once. The chain links TRBV10-3 to TRBJ2-4, with D perhaps matching TRBD1 (6 bases). The CDR3 loop spans 14 amino acids. Trimming took 11 bases from V and 2 from J, leaving 16 bases between them. In germline, CDR1 is ENHRY, CDR2 SYGVKD. The CDR3 here is CASTGGPTKNIQYF. CDR3 DNA: TGTGCCTCGACAGGCGGACCTACCAAAAACATTCAGTACTTC.

The table lists this clone with a few counts. The CDR3 spells CASSLDPSYEQYF. As DNA, the CDR3 is TGTGCCAGCAGCTTAGATCCCTCGTACGAGCAGTACTTC. The chain has TRBV7-6 and TRBJ2-7; D is undetermined. The CDR3 runs 13 residues. V gave up 1 base and J gave up 4 bases, with 8 bases separating them. Germline CDR1 reads SGHVS; CDR2 reads FNYEAQ.

This clone came up a few times. V is TRBV3-1 (or the pseudogene TRBV3-2) and J is TRBJ2-3, with 7 bases lining up with TRBD1. The CDR3 has 12 amino acids. CDR1 and CDR2 (germline): LGHDT, YNNKEL (reference sequence). The trim removed 4 bases at V and 8 bases at J, leaving 3 bases unmatched. The CDR3 sequence: CASSRDSGTQYF. CDR3 in DNA: TGTGCCAGCAGCCGGGACAGTGGTACGCAGTATTTT.

A word on this clone: This sample also contains other DNA sequences that code for the same CDR3. The chain has TRBV18 and TRBJ1-3, with 8 positions matching TRBD1. CDR1 and CDR2 from the germline V gene are KGHSH and LQKENI. The CDR3 length is 15 residues. V lost 3 bases, J lost 1 base, and 2 bases stayed unmatched. The CDR3 sequence is CASSPRTGSGNTIYF. The CDR3 DNA reads as TGTGCCAGCTCACCGAGGACAGGGTCTGGAAACACCATATATTTT.

This rearrangement joins TRBV30 to TRBJ1-4; possible D gene TRBD1, 5 bases. Germline CDR1 GTSNPN, CDR2 SVGIG (reference sequence). The V end was cut by 1 base, the J end by 8 bases, with 14 bases between. There are 14 residues in the CDR3. In DNA form, the CDR3 reads TGTGCCTGGAGTGGTTACGCCAGGGCCGAAAAACTGTTTTTT. It encodes CAWSGYARAEKLFF.

The chain carries TRBV12-3 or TRBV12-4 and TRBJ2-3, with TRBD1 matching over 9 bases. The trim removed 7 bases at V and 6 bases at J, leaving 5 bases unmatched. CDR3 size: 13 residues. The CDR3 bases are TGTGCCAGCACGATACAGGGGGCGGATACGCAGTATTTT. It encodes CASTIQGADTQYF.

In DNA form, the CDR3 reads TGTGCCAGCGTACGGGGAGGGTACGGCTATGGCTACACCTTC. Protein sequence: CASVRGGYGYGYTF. The V call is TRBV2, the J call TRBJ1-2; no firm D call. The CDR3 covers 14 residues. V was clipped by 8 bases and J by 4 bases, with 17 bases between them. Germline CDR1 is SNHLY and CDR2 is FYNNEI.

V usage is TRBV5-5 and J usage is TRBJ2-5, with TRBD1 matching 8 bases. V shed 2 bases and J 2 bases; nucleotides not matched to a gene: 5. The CDR3 is 15 amino acids. Germline assignment: CDR1 SGHKS and CDR2 YYEKEE (reference sequence). CDR3 amino acids: CASSFPGQGQETQYF. CDR3 in DNA: TGTGCCAGCAGCTTCCCCGGACAGGGACAAGAGACCCAGTACTTC. Looking up the rest from reference TRBV5-5 and TRBJ2-5 gives the full variable domain: DAGVTQSPTHLIKTRGQQVTLRCSPISGHKSVSWYQQVLGQGPQFIFQYYEKEERGRGNFPDRFSARQFPNYSSELNVNALLLGDSALYLCASSFPGQGQETQYFGPGTRLLVL.

The CDR3 region is CASSPPGGTPNTDTQYF. The CDR3 DNA reads TGTGCCAGCAGCCCCCCTGGGGGGACCCCAAACACAGATACGCAGTATTTT. J is TRBJ2-3 and V is TRBV9; D is possibly TRBD2 (6 bases). V was pared by 4 bases and J by 2 bases, with 20 bases between. There are 17 residues in the CDR3. Germline CDR1 reads SGDLS; CDR2 reads YYNGEE.

The J gene is TRBJ1-2, the V gene TRBV7-8, with 7 bases fitting TRBD1. This CDR3 contains 17 residues. The V gene end was trimmed by 0 bases and the J gene end by 2 bases; junction bases not matched to a gene: 9. Germline V gives CDR1 SGHVS, CDR2 FQNEAQ. The CDR3 nucleotides are TGTGCCAGCAGCTTAGCGGGGATCGGGACAGACAACTATGGCTACACCTTC. It specifies CASSLAGIGTDNYGYTF.

The rearrangement joins TRBV5-5 to TRBJ1-1; 9 nucleotides line up with TRBD1. V was clipped by 3 bases and J by 0 bases; unmatched bases: 9. This CDR3 contains 17 residues. Germline loops: CDR1 SGHKS, CDR2 YYEKEE (reference sequence). CDR3 loop: CASSSDRGTLMNTEAFF. The CDR3 nucleotides read TGTGCCAGCAGCTCGGACAGGGGAACTCTCATGAACACTGAAGCTTTCTTT. Based on the CDR3 plus reference TRBV5-5 and TRBJ1-1, the full variable domain is DAGVTQSPTHLIKTRGQQVTLRCSPISGHKSVSWYQQVLGQGPQFIFQYYEKEERGRGNFPDRFSARQFPNYSSELNVNALLLGDSALYLCASSSDRGTLMNTEAFFGQGTRLTVV.

The chain employs TRBV2 and TRBJ1-2; D unclear. V shed 8 bases and J shed 5 bases, with 12 bases lying between them. The germline V gene encodes CDR1 SNHLY and CDR2 FYNNEI. CDR3 size: 12 residues. The CDR3 region is CASRRAIYGYTF. CDR3 bases: TGTGCCAGCCGGAGGGCGATATATGGCTACACCTTC.

The chain joins TRBV13 to TRBJ2-7, with TRBD1 as a possible D gene (6 bases). The germline V and J ends were trimmed by 0 bases and 3 bases, with 12 bases remaining between them. Germline CDR1 PRHDT, CDR2 FYEKMQ (reference sequence). This CDR3 region has 15 residues. CDR3 DNA: TGTGCCAGCAGCTTAGGGGACAGAGACTTCTACGAGCAGTACTTC. Translating it yields CASSLGDRDFYEQYF.

The J gene is TRBJ2-5, the V gene TRBV18; D is uncertain. The V and J ends lost 4 bases and 5 bases respectively, with 14 bases between them. The CDR3 totals 14 residues. CDR1 and CDR2 (germline): KGHSH, LQKENI. DNA for the CDR3: TGTGCCAGCTCACGGGCCCAGCACCGGGAGACCCAGTACTTC. It translates to CASSRAQHRETQYF.

The genes are TRBV2 and TRBJ1-2; D not certain. The V and J ends lost 4 bases and 5 bases respectively, with 17 bases between them. The germline CDR1 and CDR2 sequences are SNHLY and FYNNEI. The CDR3 contains 15 residues. The CDR3 spells CASSVAARPGYGYTF. DNA of the CDR3: TGTGCCAGCAGTGTCGCGGCCCGTCCGGGGTATGGCTACACCTTC. Full variable domain (missing parts from reference TRBV2 and TRBJ1-2): EPEVTQTPSHQVTQMGQEVILRCVPISNHLYFYWYRQILGQKVEFLVSFYNNEISEKSEIFDDQFSVERPDGSNFTLKIRSTKLEDSAMYFCASSVAARPGYGYTFGSGTRLTVV.

This chain connects TRBV29-1 to TRBJ1-2, with 10 nucleotides matching TRBD1. The CDR3 is made up of 16 amino acids. V lost 5 bases, J lost 6 bases, and 15 bases stayed unmatched. Germline assignment: CDR1 SQVTM and CDR2 ANQGSEA. The CDR3 DNA reads as TGCAGCGTTTCACGCCTCGTGGGACAGGGGACGAATGGCTACACCTTC. The encoded protein is CSVSRLVGQGTNGYTF.

CDR3 protein: CASSLRGQSSYEQYF. CDR3 in DNA: TGTGCCAGCAGCCTGCGGGGGCAAAGCTCCTACGAGCAGTACTTC. The chain carries TRBV11-2 and TRBJ2-7; D is possibly TRBD2 (7 bases). CDR3 length: 15 amino acids. V dropped 5 bases and J dropped 0 bases, with 14 bases sitting between them. Per the germline V gene, CDR1 is SGHAT and CDR2 is FQNNGV.